Each of the 17 T cell receptor beta chains below was sequenced from the same sample in a study of blood T cell repertoires in COVID-19. Measured with immunoSEQ multiplex PCR; TCRdb has only the in-frame clones, and not every one. The table includes hundreds of thousands of clones, 70% to 90% detected once. The sequencing sample was made of PBMCs or T cells enriched from blood (not recorded which). Receptors originate from a woman between 40 and 50 years old who had recovered from COVID-19.

The DNA for the CDR3 is TGTGCCAGCATGAGGGGGGGGTCCTTAGCGGGCACCGGGGAGCTGTTTTTT. It yields the protein CASMRGGSLAGTGELFF. The chain is built from TRBV28 and TRBJ2-2; D possibly corresponds to TRBD2 (7 bases). The V gene lost 7 bases and the J gene lost 4 bases, with 22 bases spanning the gap. The CDR3 length is 17 residues. The germline CDR1 and CDR2 sequences are MDHEN and SYDVKM.

This chain joins TRBV10-3 and TRBJ1-6; possible D gene TRBD1, 6 bases. CDR1 is ENHRY and CDR2 is SYGVKD in the germline V gene. The CDR3 length is 16 residues. Trimming took off 1 base at V and 6 bases at J, with 13 bases between the two ends. The CDR3, as DNA: TGTGCCATCAGTGAGTTGGACAGAAGACCTAATTCACCCCTCCACTTT. This gives the protein CAISELDRRPNSPLHF.

J is TRBJ2-5 and V is TRBV18; TRBD2 is a possible D gene (6 bases). CDR1 and CDR2 from the germline V gene are KGHSH and LQKENI. The CDR3 has 14 residues. The V gene lost 3 bases and the J gene lost 5 bases, with 13 bases spanning the gap. CDR3 nucleotides: TGTGCCAGCTCACCTACTAGCTTGGGGGAGACCCAGTACTTC. Translated: CASSPTSLGETQYF.

The chain combines TRBV5-5 with TRBJ1-2, with D possibly matching TRBD1 (5 bases). V lost 0 bases to trimming and J lost 4 bases, with 13 bases between them. The CDR3 runs 15 residues. The germline gives CDR1 SGHKS, CDR2 YYEKEE (reference sequence). CDR3 nucleotide sequence: TGTGCCAGCAGCTTGGAGATGGGGCTGGCCTATGGCTACACCTTC. Residues: CASSLEMGLAYGYTF.

CDR3 DNA sequence: TGTGCCAGCAGCGTAGGCCCCTCGGGGGATTACAATGAGCAGTTCTTC. Its translation: CASSVGPSGDYNEQFF. V and J are TRBV9 and TRBJ2-1; weak D call: TRBD2 (6 bases). This CDR3 has 16 residues. Trimming pared 0 bases from V and 4 bases from J, leaving 14 bases between. The germline V gene encodes CDR1 SGDLS and CDR2 YYNGEE.

The CDR3 DNA follows: TGCGCCAGCAGCCGAGGTACACGAGGCTACTATGGCTACACCTTC. This sequence encodes CASSRGTRGYYGYTF. The chain uses TRBV4-3 and TRBJ1-2; D unclear. CDR3 size: 15 residues. V dropped 4 bases and J dropped 3 bases, with 15 bases sitting between them. CDR1 is LGHNA, CDR2 YSLEER, per germline.

The CDR3 region has the DNA TGTGCCAGCAGCTTGGGCATGGAGGACACCGGGGAGCTGTTTTTT. Its protein product is CASSLGMEDTGELFF. The chain uses TRBV5-6 and TRBJ2-2; D is perhaps TRBD2 (5 bases). The V gene's germline CDR1 is SGHDT and CDR2 YYEEEE. CDR3 length: 15 residues. Trimming took 0 bases from V and 3 from J, leaving 9 bases between them.

The sample holds a few counts of this clone. The rearrangement uses TRBV5-4 and TRBJ1-2; D remains unclear. This CDR3 is 14 amino acids long. Deletions cut 0 bases from V and 0 bases from J, with 6 bases between. Germline V CDR1 and CDR2: SGHNT, YYREEE (reference sequence). The CDR3 loop reads CASSLDKSNYGYTF. In DNA form, the CDR3 reads TGTGCCAGCAGCTTGGACAAATCTAACTATGGCTACACCTTC.

This chain connects TRBV6-4 to TRBJ2-2; 10 bases line up with TRBD2. CDR1 and CDR2 (germline): MRHNA, SNTAGT. This CDR3 is 16 amino acids long. V lost 4 bases to trimming and J lost 3 bases; unmatched junction nucleotides: 5. For the CDR3, the DNA is TGTGCCAGCAGTGTAGAAGCGGGAGGGCACACCGGGGAGCTGTTTTTT. The encoded protein is CASSVEAGGHTGELFF.

The genes are TRBV2 and TRBJ2-2; 7 positions match TRBD1. CDR3 length: 15 amino acids. The germline V gene has CDR1 SNHLY and CDR2 FYNNEI. Trimming removed 5 bases from V and 5 bases from J; junction bases left unmatched: 8. CDR3 DNA: TGTGCCAGCAGTCAAAGGGGGCGAGTGACCGGGGAGCTGTTTTTT. It is translated as CASSQRGRVTGELFF.

The chain employs TRBV11-3 and TRBJ2-1; 15 nucleotides match TRBD2. V gave up 2 bases and J gave up 9 bases; unmatched junction bases: 8. The CDR3 consists of 17 residues. Germline lookup yields CDR1 SGHNT and CDR2 YENEEA. CDR3 loop: CASSLRTSGRALGEQFF. As DNA, the CDR3 is TGTGCCAGCAGCTTACGGACTAGCGGGAGGGCCCTCGGTGAGCAGTTCTTC.

V usage is TRBV13 and J usage is TRBJ2-2; weak D call: TRBD1 (5 bases). CDR1 is PRHDT and CDR2 is FYEKMQ in the germline V gene (reference sequence). The CDR3 spans 15 residues. V was pared by 1 base and J by 1 base, with 7 bases between. CDR3 sequence (DNA): TGTGCCAGCAGCTTAGAAGGGGAGAACACCGGGGAGCTGTTTTTT. Encoded protein: CASSLEGENTGELFF.

The chain has TRBV18 and TRBJ2-3; 8 bases map to TRBD2. Trimming took 6 bases from V and 0 from J; bases not matched to a gene: 5. Per germline, CDR1 KGHSH and CDR2 LQKENI. The CDR3 is 15 residues long. The CDR3 here is CASSGIAGSTDTQYF. DNA for the CDR3: TGTGCCAGCTCCGGTATAGCGGGAAGCACAGATACGCAGTATTTT. Full variable domain (missing parts from reference TRBV18 and TRBJ2-3): NAGVMQNPRHLVRRRGQEARLRCSPMKGHSHVYWYRQLPEEGLKFMVYLQKENIIDESGMPKERFSAEFPKEGPSILRIQQVVRGDSAAYFCASSGIAGSTDTQYFGPGTRLTVL.

V and J are TRBV7-2 and TRBJ1-2; TRBD1 matches at 7 bases. CDR1 is SGHTA, CDR2 FQGNSA, per germline. The CDR3 is made up of 13 amino acids. V shed 5 bases and J 3 bases; nucleotides not matched to a gene: 3. The CDR3 spells CASSPQGDYGYTF. CDR3 DNA: TGTGCCAGCAGCCCCCAGGGGGACTATGGCTACACCTTC. Supplemented by reference TRBV7-2 and TRBJ1-2, the full variable domain reads GAGVSQSPSNKVTEKGKDVELRCDPISGHTALYWYRQSLGQGLEFLIYFQGNSAPDKSGLPSDRFSAERTGGSVSTLTIQRTQQEDSAVYLCASSPQGDYGYTFGSGTRLTVV.

V gene TRBV2 combines with J gene TRBJ1-2; 7 positions agree with TRBD1. Germline trimming cut 6 bases from V and 5 bases from J; bases unmatched to any gene: 6. The CDR3 extends over 13 amino acids. Germline CDR1 reads SNHLY; CDR2 reads FYNNEI. The CDR3 nucleotides are TGTGCCAGCAGACAGGGGCTAGAGTATGGCTACACCTTC. It codes for CASRQGLEYGYTF. The complete variable domain, with remaining parts taken from reference TRBV2 and TRBJ1-2, reads EPEVTQTPSHQVTQMGQEVILRCVPISNHLYFYWYRQILGQKVEFLVSFYNNEISEKSEIFDDQFSVERPDGSNFTLKIRSTKLEDSAMYFCASRQGLEYGYTFGSGTRLTVV.

The V gene is TRBV19, the J gene TRBJ1-5; no clear D. V dropped 4 bases and J dropped 2 bases, with 18 bases sitting between them. The CDR3 sequence is 17 residues long. Per the germline V gene, CDR1 is LNHDA and CDR2 is SQIVND (reference sequence). The CDR3 nucleotides read TGTGCCAGTAGTACGAAATCCTCGAGGGAAGGCAATCAGCCCCAGCATTTT. It is translated as CASSTKSSREGNQPQHF.

This chain joins TRBV27 and TRBJ1-2, with D tentatively TRBD1 (6 bases). V lost 0 bases to trimming and J lost 5 bases, with 10 bases between them. CDR1 MNHEY and CDR2 SMNVEV come from the germline V gene (reference sequence). CDR3 size: 14 residues. The CDR3 region has the DNA TGTGCCAGCAGTTTATCCCTAGGGGGATATGGCTACACCTTC. It yields the protein CASSLSLGGYGYTF.